These 4 T cell receptor beta chains were sequenced from one sample in a study of cytomegalovirus exposure and HLA in healthy donors. The PCR made use of 60 Vbeta and 13 Jbeta primers. Profiled with immunoSEQ multiplex PCR; TCRdb holds only in-frame clones, not every one. The data contain about 140,000 clones, about three fifths of them seen just once; the ten biggest clones take up roughly 1.8%. The sample was PBMCs. All receptors come from a male donor in good health and CMV-seronegative.

This CDR3 is CSVRQGDGNSPLHF. The CDR3 DNA is TGCAGCGTCAGACAGGGTGACGGGAATTCACCCCTCCACTTT. This chain joins TRBV29-1 and TRBJ1-6; TRBD1 matches 7 bases. The germline CDR1 and CDR2 sequences are SQVTM and ANQGSEA. V shed 6 bases and J 7 bases; nucleotides not matched to a gene: 9. CDR3 length: 14 residues.

The genes are TRBV10-3 and TRBJ2-7, with TRBD2 matching over 8 bases. V was clipped by 2 bases and J by 6 bases; unmatched bases: 9. This CDR3 has 15 residues. CDR1 and CDR2 from the germline V gene are ENHRY and SYGVKD. The CDR3 DNA reads TGTGCCATCAGTGAGGCGGGGGGCAAAAAGGGCGAGCAGTACTTC. It encodes CAISEAGGKKGEQYF.

This clone was observed a single time. This chain connects TRBV5-1 to TRBJ2-5; the D is unclear. The assigned J gene may be wrong: the sequence end matches TRBJ2-7 better. This CDR3 is built from 13 residues. Germline assignment: CDR1 SGHRS and CDR2 YFSETQ. CDR3 nucleotides: TGCGCCAGCAGCTTGCAGGTAACCGACGAGCAGTACTTC. It codes for CASSLQVTDEQYF.

The chain joins TRBV28 to TRBJ2-3; 7 bases align to TRBD2. The CDR3 covers 16 residues. From germline, CDR1 is MDHEN and CDR2 SYDVKM. J gave up 0 bases and V 6 bases, and 9 bases lay outside the gene matches. In DNA form, the CDR3 reads TGTGCCAGCAGCCCGGGGACTATCTTAAGCACAGATACGCAGTATTTT. It codes for CASSPGTILSTDTQYF.